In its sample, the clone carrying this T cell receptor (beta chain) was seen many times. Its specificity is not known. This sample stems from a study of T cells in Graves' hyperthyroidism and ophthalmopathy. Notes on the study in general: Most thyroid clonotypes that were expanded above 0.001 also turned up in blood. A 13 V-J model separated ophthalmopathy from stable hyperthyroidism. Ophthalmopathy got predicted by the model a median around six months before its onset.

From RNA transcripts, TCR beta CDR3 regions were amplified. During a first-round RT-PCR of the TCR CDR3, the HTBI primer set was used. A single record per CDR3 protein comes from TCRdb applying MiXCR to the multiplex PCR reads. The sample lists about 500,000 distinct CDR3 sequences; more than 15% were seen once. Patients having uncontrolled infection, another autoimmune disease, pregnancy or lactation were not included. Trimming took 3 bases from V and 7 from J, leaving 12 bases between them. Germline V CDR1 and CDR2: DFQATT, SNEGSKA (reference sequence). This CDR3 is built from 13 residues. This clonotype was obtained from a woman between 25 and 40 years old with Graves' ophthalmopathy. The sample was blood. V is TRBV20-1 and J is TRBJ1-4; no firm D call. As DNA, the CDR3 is TGCAGTGCTAGGGCCAGGCGTTTTGAAAAACTGTTTTTT. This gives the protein CSARARRFEKLFF.